The clone carrying this T cell receptor beta chain came up a few times. The entry originates in a study of shared clonotypes between healthy human individuals. On ten immunoSEQ deep assay plates, unsorted PBMC DNA was sequenced. Clones were read by immunoSEQ multiplex PCR, and TCRdb kept only the in-frame ones, dropping some. The sample lists fewer than 650,000 clones; 76% were seen once. Sequences were obtained from PBMCs. This receptor was taken from a woman aged 40 to 50 in good health. Some clones in this sample may be carry-over from other donors' samples.

Here the CDR3 reads CASSAPDRGVGTQYF. CDR3 nucleotides: TGTGCCAGCAGCGCGCCGGACAGGGGGGTTGGGACCCAGTACTTC. The chain has TRBV13 and TRBJ2-5, with 10 bases matching TRBD1. The germline V gene encodes CDR1 PRHDT and CDR2 FYEKMQ (reference sequence). This CDR3 spans 15 amino acids. V gave up 5 bases and J gave up 7 bases; unmatched junction bases: 10.